Described below is a single T cell receptor (beta chain) sequence and its context. The antigen is unknown. The sample originates from a study of glioma-infiltrating T cells after dendritic cell vaccination. Study-level information: Between about 2003 and 2013, patients got autologous tumor lysate-pulsed dendritic cell vaccines.

The primer mix had 60 V beta and 13 J beta primers. The method was immunoSEQ multiplex PCR; TCRdb's version includes in-frame clones alone and lacks a portion of them. Of more than 100,000 clones listed, roughly 79% are singletons. Points from the study as a whole: TCR clonality showed no direct relationship with survival. The cohort had few patients with full blood and tumor sets.

V was pared by 2 bases and J by 4 bases, with 6 bases between. Germline V lookup: CDR1 LNHDA, CDR2 SQIVND (reference sequence). The CDR3 contains 13 residues. This specimen was blood, taken before dendritic cell vaccination. The clonotype was recovered from a human donor with glioblastoma. The chain recombines TRBV19 with TRBJ2-1; D uncertain. The CDR3 loop reads CASSIKSYNEQFF. CDR3 nucleotides: TGTGCCAGTAGTATAAAATCTTACAATGAGCAGTTCTTC.